What follows describes a single TCR beta chain. Germline V gene lookup returns CDR1 SQVTM and CDR2 ANQGSEA. V trimming: 4 bases; J trimming: 4 bases; junction bases outside the gene matches: 3. The CDR3 contains 15 residues. The entry originates in a study of blood T cell repertoires in COVID-19. Authors' processing steps: How many nucleated cells were present was estimated from reference gene primer amplification. The protocol was immunoSEQ multiplex PCR, while the TCRdb copy is restricted to in-frame clones and leaves out a portion. V and J calls and clone size are those listed in that table; D and trimming were worked out from the DNA. The repertoire has about 190,000 clones, 70% to 85% of them found once; the top ten carry 3.2%. Individuals aged roughly 18 to 95 years were recruited from about two dozen US areas.

The TCR was taken from a woman under 40 who had recovered from COVID-19. V and J are TRBV29-1 and TRBJ2-5; 16 bases fit TRBD2. Specimen: PBMCs or T cells enriched from blood (not recorded which). The CDR3 DNA reads TGCAGCGTTGTGGGACTAGCGGGGGGGCCAGAGACCCAGTACTTC. Its protein product is CSVVGLAGGPETQYF. Complete variable domain (other parts from reference TRBV29-1 and TRBJ2-5): SAVISQKPSRDICQRGTSLTIQCQVDSQVTMMFWYRQQPGQSLTLIATANQGSEATYESGFVIDKFPISRPNLTFSTLTVSNMSPEDSSIYLCSVVGLAGGPETQYFGPGTRLLVL.